The 19 T cell receptor beta chains reported below all come from one sample, sequenced in a study of shared clonotypes between healthy human individuals. Naivety among CD8 cells was defined by CD45RO negativity and positive CCR7 selection, thereby excluding terminally differentiated effector memory CD45RA+ cells. Clones were read by immunoSEQ multiplex PCR, and TCRdb kept only the in-frame ones, dropping some. The sample carries about 680,000 clones, around 92% recorded once. The sample taken for sequencing was naive CD8+ T cells sorted from blood. The source is a man in his thirties or forties in good health.

The chain couples TRBV27 to TRBJ2-2; D is possibly TRBD2 (5 bases). CDR3 length: 12 amino acids. Per the germline V gene, CDR1 is MNHEY and CDR2 is SMNVEV (reference sequence). Trimming shortened V by 5 bases and J by 7 bases, and 8 bases separated the two germline ends. The CDR3 DNA reads TGTGCCAGCAGTCGGACTGGCGGGGAGCTGTTTTTT. Translated: CASSRTGGELFF.

CDR3 region: CASSSDREVPEAFF. The CDR3 DNA follows: TGTGCCAGCAGCTCCGACAGGGAGGTCCCTGAAGCTTTCTTT. The genes are TRBV7-3 and TRBJ1-1; 7 nucleotides agree with TRBD1. The CDR3 runs 14 residues. Germline lookup yields CDR1 SGHTA and CDR2 FQGTGA. J was trimmed by 6 bases and V by 4 bases; bases with no gene match: 8.

The V gene is TRBV27, the J gene TRBJ2-1; 7 nucleotides line up with TRBD2. Looked up from germline, CDR1 is MNHEY and CDR2 is SMNVEV (reference sequence). V lost 5 bases to trimming and J lost 2 bases; unmatched junction nucleotides: 3. The CDR3 runs 14 residues. The chain's CDR3 is CASSEGGTYNEQFF. The CDR3 DNA follows: TGTGCCAGCAGTGAGGGAGGGACCTACAATGAGCAGTTCTTC.

About this clone itself: The identical CDR3 is also encoded by other nucleotide sequences in the sample. The chain is built from TRBV7-9 and TRBJ2-7; no definite D call. Germline lookup yields CDR1 SEHNR and CDR2 FQNEAQ (reference sequence). The germline V and J ends were trimmed by 4 bases and 2 bases, with 3 bases remaining between them. CDR3 size: 11 residues. The CDR3 is CASSSTYEQYF. The CDR3 DNA reads TGTGCCAGCAGCTCCACCTACGAGCAGTACTTC.

The rearrangement links TRBV18 to TRBJ2-1, with TRBD2 matching over 11 bases. V was clipped by 3 bases and J by 6 bases; unmatched bases: 4. The germline CDR1 and CDR2 sequences are KGHSH and LQKENI. CDR3 length: 15 residues. The CDR3 DNA reads TGTGCCAGCTCACCTGGGACTAGCGGAACCAATGAGCAGTTCTTC. Its translation: CASSPGTSGTNEQFF.

The CDR3: CASSAEGLAGDYNEQFF. For the CDR3, the DNA is TGTGCCAGCAGCGCAGAGGGACTAGCGGGAGACTACAATGAGCAGTTCTTC. This chain joins TRBV9 and TRBJ2-1, with TRBD2 matching 14 bases. Germline assignment: CDR1 SGDLS and CDR2 YYNGEE. The CDR3 consists of 17 residues. V shed 3 bases, J shed 3 bases, and the junction held 5 bases outside the gene matches.

The chain carries TRBV7-2 and TRBJ2-7; TRBD1 agrees at 7 bases. In germline, CDR1 is SGHTA, CDR2 FQGNSA. CDR3 length: 14 amino acids. The trim removed 8 bases at V and 3 bases at J, leaving 10 bases unmatched. CDR3 in DNA: TGTGCCAGCCGTTGGGGGCAGGGGGTCTACGAGCAGTACTTC. This sequence encodes CASRWGQGVYEQYF.

With respect to this clone: Other DNA sequences in this specimen translate into the identical CDR3. V gene TRBV27 combines with J gene TRBJ2-7, with TRBD1 matching over 7 bases. CDR1 is MNHEY, CDR2 SMNVEV, per germline (reference sequence). The CDR3 length is 12 residues. V shed 3 bases, J shed 5 bases, and the junction held 1 base outside the gene matches. The CDR3 bases are TGTGCCAGCAGTTTCCAGGGGGACGAGCAGTACTTC. Protein sequence: CASSFQGDEQYF.

V and J are TRBV7-8 and TRBJ2-1; weak D call: TRBD2 (5 bases). The CDR3 length is 18 residues. The V end was cut by 5 bases, the J end by 0 bases, with 20 bases between. Germline V gene sequence: CDR1 SGHVS, CDR2 FQNEAQ. Here the CDR3 reads CASSNPRFAGNSYNEQFF. The CDR3 DNA reads as TGTGCCAGCAGCAACCCGCGGTTTGCGGGCAACTCCTACAATGAGCAGTTCTTC.

The rearrangement links TRBV4-1 to TRBJ2-3; 12 nucleotides agree with TRBD2. CDR1 and CDR2 from the germline V gene are MGHRA and YSYEKL. Trimming removed 3 bases from V and 3 bases from J; junction bases left unmatched: 10. The CDR3 is made up of 18 amino acids. For the CDR3, the DNA is TGCGCCAGCAGCCAGCCTAGCGGGAGGGCCGGTGGTACAGATACGCAGTATTTT. Its protein product is CASSQPSGRAGGTDTQYF.

This sequence joins TRBV7-9 and TRBJ2-7, with 10 bases identical to TRBD1. Unmatched junction bases numbered 12, after V lost 5 bases and J lost 5 bases. The CDR3 extends over 16 amino acids. Germline assignment: CDR1 SEHNR and CDR2 FQNEAQ (reference sequence). The CDR3 DNA follows: TGTGCCAGCAGCCGTTATACAGGGGACAGGGGCCACGAGCAGTACTTC. Residues: CASSRYTGDRGHEQYF.

CDR3 in amino acids: CASRPGGSNQPQHF. The CDR3 DNA sequence: TGTGCCAGCAGGCCAGGGGGTAGCAATCAGCCCCAGCATTTT. The chain joins TRBV7-9 to TRBJ1-5; 7 positions match TRBD1. The germline V gene has CDR1 SEHNR and CDR2 FQNEAQ (reference sequence). After removal of 6 bases from V and 0 bases from J, the junction contained 2 bases not matched to a gene. This CDR3 region has 14 residues.

This rearrangement joins TRBV2 to TRBJ1-2, with 7 bases aligning to TRBD1. J lost 7 bases, V lost 6 bases, and 2 bases had no gene match. From germline, CDR1 is SNHLY and CDR2 FYNNEI. CDR3 length: 11 amino acids. The chain's CDR3 is CASRAGGGYTF. The CDR3 nucleotides are TGTGCCAGCAGGGCAGGGGGTGGCTACACCTTC. Complete variable domain (other parts from reference TRBV2 and TRBJ1-2): EPEVTQTPSHQVTQMGQEVILRCVPISNHLYFYWYRQILGQKVEFLVSFYNNEISEKSEIFDDQFSVERPDGSNFTLKIRSTKLEDSAMYFCASRAGGGYTFGSGTRLTVV.

This chain joins TRBV9 and TRBJ2-5; D is unresolved. Trimming took 0 bases from V and 0 from J, leaving 9 bases between them. The CDR3 has 15 amino acids. Germline-derived CDR1 and CDR2 are SGDLS and YYNGEE. CDR3 region: CASSVAKGYQETQYF. The CDR3 DNA reads as TGTGCCAGCAGCGTAGCTAAAGGGTACCAAGAGACCCAGTACTTC.

The gene calls are TRBV2 and TRBJ2-7; D not resolved. The CDR3 contains 10 residues. V was cut by 5 bases and J by 5 bases, with 4 bases left in between. Germline V gene lookup returns CDR1 SNHLY and CDR2 FYNNEI. The CDR3, as DNA: TGTGCCAGCAGTACGGACGAGCAGTACTTC. Translating it yields CASSTDEQYF.

The chain carries TRBV10-2 and TRBJ1-1, with TRBD1 matching 9 bases. Looked up from germline, CDR1 is WSHSY and CDR2 is SAAADI. The CDR3 contains 14 residues. Trimming at V came to 6 bases and at J to 3 bases, leaving 5 bases not matched to a gene. The CDR3 DNA reads as TGCGCCAGCAGACTACAGGGGGCTGACACTGAAGCTTTCTTT. This translates into CASRLQGADTEAFF.

In this sample, this clone turned up a few times. This chain joins TRBV6-6 and TRBJ2-7; tentatively, D is TRBD2 (6 bases). Germline CDR1 and CDR2: MNHNY and SVGAGI (reference sequence). V gave up 6 bases and J gave up 6 bases, with 9 bases separating them. The CDR3 has 11 residues. DNA for the CDR3: TGTGCCAGCAGGATCGGGGGCGAGCAGTACTTC. Translated, it gives CASRIGGEQYF.

Comment on this clone: Distinct nucleotide sequences in the sample also encode this CDR3. V and J are TRBV9 and TRBJ2-3; D is possibly TRBD2 (7 bases). Germline V gene sequence: CDR1 SGDLS, CDR2 YYNGEE. The CDR3 runs 12 residues. V lost 5 bases and J lost 5, with 9 bases in between. The CDR3 loop is CASSRGGDTQYF. CDR3 in DNA: TGTGCCAGCAGTAGGGGGGGAGATACGCAGTATTTT.

The rearrangement joins TRBV5-1 to TRBJ2-7; 7 bases match TRBD1. The germline V gene encodes CDR1 SGHRS and CDR2 YFSETQ. CDR3 size: 14 residues. Trimming took 3 bases from V and 0 from J; bases not matched to a gene: 3. This CDR3 is CASSSGQNSYEQYF. CDR3 sequence (DNA): TGCGCCAGCAGCTCGGGACAGAACTCCTACGAGCAGTACTTC.